The T cell receptor (beta chain) described here comes from a study of blood T cell repertoires in COVID-19. Some clones are missing from TCRdb's copy, which holds only in-frame ones; the method was immunoSEQ multiplex PCR. The sample includes hundreds of thousands of clones, around four fifths of them seen just once. This clone was recorded only once. The trim removed 6 bases at V and 9 bases at J, leaving 4 bases unmatched. The CDR3 runs 13 residues. CDR1 and CDR2 from the germline V gene are WNHNN and SYGVQD (reference sequence). Sequenced input: peripheral blood. The genes are TRBV10-1 and TRBJ2-3; TRBD2 aligns across 12 bases. This TCR came from a woman between 50 and 59 years old with active or convalescent COVID-19. CDR3 residues: CASSQTSGSTQYF. As DNA, the CDR3 is TGCGCCAGCAGCCAGACTAGCGGGAGCACGCAGTATTTT.